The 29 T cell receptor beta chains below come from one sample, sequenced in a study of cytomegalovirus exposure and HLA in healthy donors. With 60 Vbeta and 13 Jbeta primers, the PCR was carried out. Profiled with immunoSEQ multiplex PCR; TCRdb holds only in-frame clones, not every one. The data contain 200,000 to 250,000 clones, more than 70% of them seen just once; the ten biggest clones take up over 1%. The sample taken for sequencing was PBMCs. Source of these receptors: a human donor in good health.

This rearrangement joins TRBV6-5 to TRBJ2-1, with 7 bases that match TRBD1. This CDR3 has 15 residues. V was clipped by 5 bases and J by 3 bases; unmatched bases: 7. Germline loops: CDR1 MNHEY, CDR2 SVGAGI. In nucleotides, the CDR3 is TGTGCCAGCAGTACGCCAGGGGGAAGCTACAATGAGCAGTTCTTC. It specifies CASSTPGGSYNEQFF.

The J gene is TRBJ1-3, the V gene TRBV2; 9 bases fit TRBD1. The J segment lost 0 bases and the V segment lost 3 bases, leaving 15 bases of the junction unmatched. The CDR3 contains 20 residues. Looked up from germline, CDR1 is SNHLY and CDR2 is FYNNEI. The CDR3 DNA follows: TGTGCCAGCAGTGACACTCGAAGGGGACAGGGAACATACTCTGGAAACACCATATATTTT. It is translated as CASSDTRRGQGTYSGNTIYF.

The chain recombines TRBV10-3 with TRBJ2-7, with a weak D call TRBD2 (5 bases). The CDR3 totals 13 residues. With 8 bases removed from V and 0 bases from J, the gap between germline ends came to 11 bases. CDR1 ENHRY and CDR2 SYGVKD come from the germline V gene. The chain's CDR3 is CAIRLEGSYEQYF. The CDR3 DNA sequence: TGTGCCATCCGTCTCGAGGGCTCCTACGAGCAGTACTTC.

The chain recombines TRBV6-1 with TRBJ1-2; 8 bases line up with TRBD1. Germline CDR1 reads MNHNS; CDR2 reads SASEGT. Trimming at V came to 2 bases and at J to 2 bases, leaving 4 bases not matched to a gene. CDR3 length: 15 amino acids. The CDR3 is CASSESWTGNYGYTF. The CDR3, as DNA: TGTGCCAGCAGTGAAAGTTGGACAGGGAACTATGGCTACACCTTC.

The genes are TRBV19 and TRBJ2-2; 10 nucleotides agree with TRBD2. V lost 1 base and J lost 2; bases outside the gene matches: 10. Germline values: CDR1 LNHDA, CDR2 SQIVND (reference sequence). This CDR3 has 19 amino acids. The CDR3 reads CASSIAPSSSGSNTGELFF. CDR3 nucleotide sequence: TGTGCCAGTAGTATAGCTCCCTCCTCTAGCGGGAGTAACACCGGGGAGCTGTTTTTT. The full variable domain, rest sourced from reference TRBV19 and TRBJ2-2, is DGGITQSPKYLFRKEGQNVTLSCEQNLNHDAMYWYRQDPGQGLRLIYYSQIVNDFQKGDIAEGYSVSREKKESFPLTVTSAQKNPTAFYLCASSIAPSSSGSNTGELFFGEGSRLTVL.

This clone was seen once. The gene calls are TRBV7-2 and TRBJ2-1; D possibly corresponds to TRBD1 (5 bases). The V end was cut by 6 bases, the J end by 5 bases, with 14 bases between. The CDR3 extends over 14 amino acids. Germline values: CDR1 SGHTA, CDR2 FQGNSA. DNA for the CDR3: TGTGCCAGCAGGCGTAGGGGCGCGGACAATGAGCAGTTCTTC. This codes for CASRRRGADNEQFF.

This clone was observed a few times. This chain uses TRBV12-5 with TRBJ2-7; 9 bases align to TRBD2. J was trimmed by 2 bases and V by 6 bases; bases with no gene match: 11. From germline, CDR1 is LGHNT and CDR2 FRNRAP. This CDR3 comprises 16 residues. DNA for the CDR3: TGTGCTAGTGGCACGCCTCGGACTAGCGAAACCTACGAGCAGTACTTC. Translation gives CASGTPRTSETYEQYF.

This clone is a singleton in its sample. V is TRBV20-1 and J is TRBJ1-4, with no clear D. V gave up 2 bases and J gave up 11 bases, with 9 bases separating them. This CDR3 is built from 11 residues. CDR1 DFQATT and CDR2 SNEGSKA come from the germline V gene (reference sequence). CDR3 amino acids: CSARKATKLFF. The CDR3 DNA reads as TGCAGTGCTAGAAAAGCCACCAAACTGTTTTTT.

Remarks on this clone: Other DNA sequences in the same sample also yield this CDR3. As DNA, the CDR3 is TGTGCCAGCAGCTTAGAGACAGGAGCCTACGAGCAGTACTTC. It codes for CASSLETGAYEQYF. The rearrangement uses TRBV7-6 and TRBJ2-7, with a possible D match to TRBD1 (6 bases). Germline V CDR1 and CDR2: SGHVS, FNYEAQ. CDR3 length equals 14 residues. Trimming left V 1 base short and J 2 bases short, with 9 bases between.

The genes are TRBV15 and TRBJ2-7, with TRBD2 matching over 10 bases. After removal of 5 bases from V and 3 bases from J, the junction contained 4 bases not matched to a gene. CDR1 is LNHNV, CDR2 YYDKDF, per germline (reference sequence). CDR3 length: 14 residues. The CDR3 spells CATSAGLADYEQYF. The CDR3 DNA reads TGTGCCACCAGCGCCGGACTAGCGGACTACGAGCAGTACTTC.

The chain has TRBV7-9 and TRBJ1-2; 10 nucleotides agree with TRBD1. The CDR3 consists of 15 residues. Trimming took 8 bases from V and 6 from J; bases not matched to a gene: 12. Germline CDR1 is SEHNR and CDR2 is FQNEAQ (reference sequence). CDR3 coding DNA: TGTGCCAGCGTCCCACCCCCGACAGGGGGCGATGGCTACACCTTC. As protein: CASVPPPTGGDGYTF.

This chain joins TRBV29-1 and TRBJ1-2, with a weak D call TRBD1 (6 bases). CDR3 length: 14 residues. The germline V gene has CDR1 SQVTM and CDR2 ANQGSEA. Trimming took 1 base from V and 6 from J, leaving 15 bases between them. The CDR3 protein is CSVEGRGLDHGYTF. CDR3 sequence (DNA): TGCAGCGTTGAAGGGCGGGGGCTGGACCATGGCTACACCTTC.

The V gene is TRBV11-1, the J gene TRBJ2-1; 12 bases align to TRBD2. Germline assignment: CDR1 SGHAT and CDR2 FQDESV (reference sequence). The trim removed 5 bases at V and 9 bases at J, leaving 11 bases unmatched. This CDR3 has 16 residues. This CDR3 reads CASSPRLAGASPEQFF. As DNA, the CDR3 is TGTGCCAGCAGCCCACGACTAGCGGGAGCCTCCCCTGAGCAGTTCTTC.

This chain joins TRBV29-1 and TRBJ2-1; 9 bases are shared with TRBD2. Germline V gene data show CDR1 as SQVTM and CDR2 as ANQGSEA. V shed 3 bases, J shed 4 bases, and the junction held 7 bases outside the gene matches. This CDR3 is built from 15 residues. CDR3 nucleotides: TGCAGCGTTGAGCCGGGACTAGCAGAATACAATGAGCAGTTCTTC. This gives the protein CSVEPGLAEYNEQFF.

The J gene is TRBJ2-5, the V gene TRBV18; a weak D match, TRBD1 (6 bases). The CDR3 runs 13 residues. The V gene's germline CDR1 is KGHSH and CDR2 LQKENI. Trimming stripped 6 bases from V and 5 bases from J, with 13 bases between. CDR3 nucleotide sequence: TGTGCCAGCTCCGAACAGGGTGTGGAGACCCAGTACTTC. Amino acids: CASSEQGVETQYF.

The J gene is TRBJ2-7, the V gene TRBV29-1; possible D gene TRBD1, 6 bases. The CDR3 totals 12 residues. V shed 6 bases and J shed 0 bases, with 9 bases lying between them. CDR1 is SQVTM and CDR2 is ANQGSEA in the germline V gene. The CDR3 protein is CSVRQDSYEQYF. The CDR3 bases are TGCAGCGTAAGACAGGACTCCTACGAGCAGTACTTC.

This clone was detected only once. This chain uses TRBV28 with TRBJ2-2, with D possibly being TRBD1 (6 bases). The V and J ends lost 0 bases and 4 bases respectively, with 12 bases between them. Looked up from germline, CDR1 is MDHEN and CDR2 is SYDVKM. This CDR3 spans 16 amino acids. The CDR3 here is CASSLWAGASTGELFF. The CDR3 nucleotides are TGTGCCAGCAGTTTATGGGCAGGGGCGAGCACCGGGGAGCTGTTTTTT. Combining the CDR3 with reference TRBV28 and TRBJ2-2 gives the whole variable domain DVKVTQSSRYLVKRTGEKVFLECVQDMDHENMFWYRQDPGLGLRLIYFSYDVKMKEKGDIPEGYSVSREKKERFSLILESASTNQTSMYLCASSLWAGASTGELFFGEGSRLTVL.

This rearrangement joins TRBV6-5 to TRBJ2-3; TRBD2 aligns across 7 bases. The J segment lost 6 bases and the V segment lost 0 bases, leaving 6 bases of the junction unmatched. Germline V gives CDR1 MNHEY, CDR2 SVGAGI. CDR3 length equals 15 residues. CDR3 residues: CASSYSGEGLDTQYF. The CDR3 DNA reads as TGTGCCAGCAGTTACTCAGGGGAGGGCCTGGATACGCAGTATTTT.

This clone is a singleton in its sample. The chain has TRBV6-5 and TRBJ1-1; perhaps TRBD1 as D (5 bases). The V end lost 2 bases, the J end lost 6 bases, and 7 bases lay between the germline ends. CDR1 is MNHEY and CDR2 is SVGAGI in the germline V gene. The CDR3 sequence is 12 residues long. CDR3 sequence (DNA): TGTGCCAGCAGTTACAGGGGTTCTGAAGCTTTCTTT. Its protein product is CASSYRGSEAFF.

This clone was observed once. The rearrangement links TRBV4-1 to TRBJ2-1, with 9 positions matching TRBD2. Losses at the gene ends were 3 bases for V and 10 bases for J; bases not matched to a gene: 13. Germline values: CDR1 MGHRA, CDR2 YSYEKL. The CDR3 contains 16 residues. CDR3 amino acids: CASSQSGGTAYEEQFF. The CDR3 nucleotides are TGCGCCAGCAGCCAGAGCGGGGGGACAGCTTATGAGGAGCAGTTCTTC.

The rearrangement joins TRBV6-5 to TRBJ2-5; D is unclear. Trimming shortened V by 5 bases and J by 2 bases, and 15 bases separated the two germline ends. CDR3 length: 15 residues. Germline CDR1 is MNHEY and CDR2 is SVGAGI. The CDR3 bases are TGTGCCAGCAGTCCCTTGGCCAGGCTACAAGAGACCCAGTACTTC. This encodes CASSPLARLQETQYF.

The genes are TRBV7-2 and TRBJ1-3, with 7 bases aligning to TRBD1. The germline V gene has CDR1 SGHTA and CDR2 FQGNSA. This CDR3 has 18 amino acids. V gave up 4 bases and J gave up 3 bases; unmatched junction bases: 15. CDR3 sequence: CASSSRRGQEYRGNTIYF. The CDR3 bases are TGTGCCAGCAGCTCGCGGAGAGGACAGGAGTACCGTGGAAACACCATATATTTT. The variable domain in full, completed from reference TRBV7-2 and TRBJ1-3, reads GAGVSQSPSNKVTEKGKDVELRCDPISGHTALYWYRQSLGQGLEFLIYFQGNSAPDKSGLPSDRFSAERTGGSVSTLTIQRTQQEDSAVYLCASSSRRGQEYRGNTIYFGEGSWLTVV.

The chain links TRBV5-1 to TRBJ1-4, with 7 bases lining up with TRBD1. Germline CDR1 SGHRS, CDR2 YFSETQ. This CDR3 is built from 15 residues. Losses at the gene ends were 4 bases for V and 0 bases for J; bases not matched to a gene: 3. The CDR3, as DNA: TGCGCCAGCAGCCCAGGGACAGCAACTAATGAAAAACTGTTTTTT. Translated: CASSPGTATNEKLFF.

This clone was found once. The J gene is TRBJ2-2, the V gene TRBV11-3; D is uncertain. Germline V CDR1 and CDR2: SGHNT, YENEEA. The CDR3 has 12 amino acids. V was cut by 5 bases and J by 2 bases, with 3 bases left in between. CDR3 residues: CASSLNTGELFF. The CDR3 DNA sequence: TGTGCCAGCAGCCTTAACACCGGGGAGCTGTTTTTT.

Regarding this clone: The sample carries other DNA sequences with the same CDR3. The DNA for the CDR3 is TGCGCCAGCAGCAACACCTACGAGCAGTACTTC. It is translated as CASSNTYEQYF. V usage is TRBV5-1 and J usage is TRBJ2-7, with unresolved D. The CDR3 consists of 11 residues. CDR1 and CDR2 from the germline V gene are SGHRS and YFSETQ. Trimming took 4 bases from V and 2 from J, leaving 4 bases between them.

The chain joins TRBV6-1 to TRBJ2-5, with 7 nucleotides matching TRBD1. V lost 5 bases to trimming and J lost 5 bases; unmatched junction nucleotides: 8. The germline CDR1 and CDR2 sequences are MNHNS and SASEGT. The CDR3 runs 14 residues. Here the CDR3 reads CASSYTGDAETQYF. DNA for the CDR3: TGTGCCAGCAGTTATACAGGGGATGCGGAGACCCAGTACTTC.

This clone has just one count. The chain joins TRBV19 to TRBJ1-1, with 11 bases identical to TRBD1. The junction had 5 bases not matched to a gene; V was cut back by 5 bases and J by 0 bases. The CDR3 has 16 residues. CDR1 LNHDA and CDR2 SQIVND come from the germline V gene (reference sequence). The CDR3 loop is CASSPWTGGLNTEAFF. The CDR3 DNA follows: TGTGCCAGTAGTCCCTGGACAGGGGGCTTGAACACTGAAGCTTTCTTT.

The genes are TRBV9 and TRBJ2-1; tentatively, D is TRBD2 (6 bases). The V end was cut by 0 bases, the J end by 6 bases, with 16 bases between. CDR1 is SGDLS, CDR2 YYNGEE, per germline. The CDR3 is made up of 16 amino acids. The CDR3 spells CASSVAKERASNEQFF. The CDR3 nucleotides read TGTGCCAGCAGCGTAGCTAAGGAGCGGGCCAGCAATGAGCAGTTCTTC.

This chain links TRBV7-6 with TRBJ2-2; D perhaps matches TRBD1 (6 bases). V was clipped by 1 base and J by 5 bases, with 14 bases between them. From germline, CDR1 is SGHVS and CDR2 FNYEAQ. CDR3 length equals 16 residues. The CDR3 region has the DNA TGTGCCAGCAGCTTAGTCGATCCAGGGGCAACCGGGGAGCTGTTTTTT. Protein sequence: CASSLVDPGATGELFF.